The 28 T cell receptor beta chains reported below all come from one sample, sequenced in a study of CD8+CD57+ T cells in acquired aplastic anemia. TCR beta VDJ and CDR3 profiling used genomic DNA as template. TCRdb used MiXCR to reprocess the reads, holding one entry per CDR3 protein. Of around 430,000 distinct CDR3 sequences in the sample, more than 25% are singletons; the top ten hold less than 0.85%. For sequencing, patients were chosen who had shown expansion of CD8+CD57+ cells by flow cytometry. The sample taken for sequencing was sorted CD4+, CD8+, or CD8+CD57+ T cells (not recorded which) from PBMCs. These receptors were collected from a human donor with aplastic anemia.

This clonotype was detected many times. The V and J genes are TRBV20-1 and TRBJ1-5; weak D call: TRBD1 (5 bases). V lost 6 bases and J 6 bases, leaving 15 bases between the germline ends. From germline, CDR1 is DFQATT and CDR2 SNEGSKA (reference sequence). The CDR3 contains 13 residues. In nucleotides, the CDR3 is TGCAGTGCCAAACAGGCGGAGGGTCAGCCCCAGCATTTT. Translated, it gives CSAKQAEGQPQHF.

V and J are TRBV7-9 and TRBJ1-1; no clear D gene. The CDR3 runs 15 residues. V was trimmed by 2 bases and J by 3 bases, leaving 13 bases between them. Germline lookup yields CDR1 SEHNR and CDR2 FQNEAQ (reference sequence). The CDR3 spells CASSLIRGKDTEAFF. The CDR3 DNA is TGTGCCAGCAGCTTAATCAGAGGGAAGGACACTGAAGCTTTCTTT.

This clonotype showed up just a few times. This chain joins TRBV5-1 and TRBJ1-1; possible D gene TRBD1, 5 bases. This CDR3 spans 17 amino acids. CDR1 SGHRS and CDR2 YFSETQ come from the germline V gene. Trimming took 3 bases from V and 0 from J, leaving 18 bases between them. The CDR3 protein is CASSSERQNVMNTEAFF. CDR3 coding DNA: TGCGCCAGCAGCTCCGAGCGACAGAACGTCATGAACACTGAAGCTTTCTTT.

The chain has TRBV6-5 and TRBJ2-7; D gene unclear. The CDR3 covers 15 residues. Germline V gene lookup returns CDR1 MNHEY and CDR2 SVGAGI. V was shortened by 0 bases and J by 0 bases, with 9 bases between the two germline ends. The CDR3: CASSYSVVSSYEQYF. The CDR3 DNA sequence: TGTGCCAGCAGTTACTCAGTAGTTAGCTCCTACGAGCAGTACTTC.

The J gene is TRBJ1-5, the V gene TRBV24-1, with 11 bases matching TRBD1. Per germline, CDR1 KGHDR and CDR2 SFDVKD. The CDR3 runs 15 residues. Trimming cost V 4 bases and J 4 bases; bases outside gene matches: 2. The CDR3: CATSDGDRGNQPQHF. Written as DNA, the CDR3 is TGTGCCACCAGTGACGGGGACAGGGGGAATCAGCCCCAGCATTTT.

This clonotype was seen at least ten times. The chain uses TRBV10-3 and TRBJ2-1, with D perhaps being TRBD1 or TRBD2 (6 bases each). V lost 6 bases and J lost 7, with 22 bases in between. This CDR3 has 16 amino acids. From germline, CDR1 is ENHRY and CDR2 SYGVKD. The DNA for the CDR3 is TGTGCCATCAGCGCGTCGGGGGCCCCTTCGGTAAATGAGCAGTTCTTC. Translating it yields CAISASGAPSVNEQFF.

This clonotype was recorded many times. The V and J genes are TRBV19 and TRBJ2-1; no definite D call. Trimming left V 2 bases short and J 0 bases short, with 8 bases between. The germline gives CDR1 LNHDA, CDR2 SQIVND (reference sequence). The CDR3 totals 15 residues. The chain's CDR3 is CASSIWLSSYNEQFF. The CDR3, as DNA: TGTGCCAGTAGTATATGGTTGAGCTCCTACAATGAGCAGTTCTTC. The whole variable domain, filled in from reference TRBV19 and TRBJ2-1, reads DGGITQSPKYLFRKEGQNVTLSCEQNLNHDAMYWYRQDPGQGLRLIYYSQIVNDFQKGDIAEGYSVSREKKESFPLTVTSAQKNPTAFYLCASSIWLSSYNEQFFGPGTRLTVL.

CDR3 bases: TGTGCCATCAGTGGGGCCAGCGGGAGGGCAGGAGATACGCAGTATTTT. Its protein is CAISGASGRAGDTQYF. This rearrangement joins TRBV10-3 to TRBJ2-3; 10 bases line up with TRBD2. The V gene's germline CDR1 is ENHRY and CDR2 SYGVKD. The J segment lost 5 bases and the V segment lost 4 bases, leaving 9 bases of the junction unmatched. The CDR3 is made up of 16 amino acids.

This chain uses TRBV2 with TRBJ1-5, with 9 bases that match TRBD1. V dropped 7 bases and J dropped 2; count of bases not matched to a gene: 6. This CDR3 comprises 15 residues. From germline, CDR1 is SNHLY and CDR2 FYNNEI. The CDR3 DNA reads TGTGCCAGCAATGGACAGGGGTCTGGCAATCAGCCCCAGCATTTT. It translates to CASNGQGSGNQPQHF.

A note on this clonotype: One junction end disagrees with the germline gene, perhaps due to a read error. The chain couples TRBV7-8 to TRBJ2-5; TRBD1 or TRBD2 may be the D gene (5 bases each). CDR1 is SGHVS and CDR2 is FQNEAQ in the germline V gene. There are 15 residues in the CDR3. CDR3 sequence (DNA): TGTGCCAGCAGCTTAGGCCAGGGAGAGAAAGAGACCCGGTACTTC. It is translated as CASSLGQGEKETRYF.

This clonotype was found a few times. The J gene is TRBJ2-7, the V gene TRBV15; 8 bases are shared with TRBD1. The CDR3 sequence is 15 residues long. Germline-derived CDR1 and CDR2 are LNHNV and YYDKDF (reference sequence). V lost 3 bases to trimming and J lost 5 bases; unmatched junction nucleotides: 9. The CDR3: CATSSDGQGVNEQYF. The CDR3 DNA follows: TGTGCCACCAGCAGTGATGGACAGGGTGTAAACGAGCAGTACTTC.

The J gene is TRBJ1-5, the V gene TRBV2; perhaps TRBD1 as D (5 bases). Germline lookup yields CDR1 SNHLY and CDR2 FYNNEI. Trimming stripped 5 bases from V and 3 bases from J, with 8 bases between. The CDR3 covers 13 residues. For the CDR3, the DNA is TGTGCCAGCAGTTCAGGGAACAATCAGCCCCAGCATTTT. Amino acid sequence: CASSSGNNQPQHF. The variable domain in full, completed from reference TRBV2 and TRBJ1-5, reads EPEVTQTPSHQVTQMGQEVILRCVPISNHLYFYWYRQILGQKVEFLVSFYNNEISEKSEIFDDQFSVERPDGSNFTLKIRSTKLEDSAMYFCASSSGNNQPQHFGDGTRLSIL.

This clonotype was seen a few times. The rearrangement joins TRBV27 to TRBJ1-2, with no clear D. Trimming took 0 bases from V and 1 from J, leaving 9 bases between them. Germline V CDR1 and CDR2: MNHEY, SMNVEV (reference sequence). The CDR3 consists of 15 residues. The CDR3 loop is CASSLSASLNYGYTF. The CDR3 DNA reads as TGTGCCAGCAGTTTATCGGCCAGCCTTAACTATGGCTACACCTTC.

Only a few counts were recorded for this clonotype. The genes are TRBV12-3 or TRBV12-4 and TRBJ2-5; D is unclear. The V gene lost 4 bases and the J gene lost 1 base, with 10 bases spanning the gap. There are 14 residues in the CDR3. CDR3 amino acids: CASSSQKGQETQYF. In DNA, the CDR3 is TGTGCCAGCAGTTCCCAGAAGGGCCAAGAGACCCAGTACTTC.

The rearrangement uses TRBV2 and TRBJ2-1; no reliable D call. Trimming stripped 1 base from V and 6 bases from J, with 7 bases between. Germline-derived CDR1 and CDR2 are SNHLY and FYNNEI. The CDR3 covers 13 residues. CDR3 DNA sequence: TGTGCCAGCAGTGAAGTGAATGTCAATGAGCAGTTCTTC. Protein: CASSEVNVNEQFF. The full variable domain, rest sourced from reference TRBV2 and TRBJ2-1, is EPEVTQTPSHQVTQMGQEVILRCVPISNHLYFYWYRQILGQKVEFLVSFYNNEISEKSEIFDDQFSVERPDGSNFTLKIRSTKLEDSAMYFCASSEVNVNEQFFGPGTRLTVL.

This clonotype has at least ten counts. This chain uses TRBV11-2 with TRBJ1-2, with D tentatively TRBD1 (6 bases). V was trimmed by 5 bases and J by 7 bases, leaving 23 bases between them. CDR3 length: 16 residues. CDR1 and CDR2 (germline): SGHAT, FQNNGV. The CDR3 region is CASSPTTRTGSAGYTF. CDR3 coding DNA: TGTGCCAGCAGCCCCACTACCCGAACAGGGTCTGCTGGCTACACCTTC.

This clonotype was detected many times. The CDR3 protein is CSARDRRGYGYTF. Written as DNA, the CDR3 is TGCAGTGCTAGAGATCGGAGGGGCTATGGCTACACCTTC. The V and J genes are TRBV20-1 and TRBJ1-2; perhaps TRBD1 as D (5 bases). The CDR3 extends over 13 amino acids. Looked up from germline, CDR1 is DFQATT and CDR2 is SNEGSKA (reference sequence). V was clipped by 0 bases and J by 4 bases, with 9 bases between them.

This clonotype was detected only a few times. J is TRBJ2-5 and V is TRBV20-1; possibly TRBD1 for D (5 bases). Germline CDR1 DFQATT, CDR2 SNEGSKA (reference sequence). The CDR3 is made up of 14 amino acids. Trimming cost V 5 bases and J 1 base, with 14 bases left between them. CDR3 sequence reads: CSARQGVSQETQYF. The CDR3 DNA follows: TGCAGTGCTCGCCAAGGGGTTAGCCAAGAGACCCAGTACTTC.

There are a few counts of this clonotype. This chain uses TRBV5-1 with TRBJ2-7; the match to TRBD2 covers 8 bases. V lost 3 bases to trimming and J lost 9 bases; unmatched junction nucleotides: 11. The length of the CDR3 is 14 residues. Germline V CDR1 and CDR2: SGHRS, YFSETQ. In nucleotides, the CDR3 is TGCGCCAGCAGCTCGGAGGGGACTAGTGGGCCGCAGTACTTC. Translating it yields CASSSEGTSGPQYF.

This clonotype showed up just a few times. The chain joins TRBV24-1 to TRBJ1-5; no clear D gene. V gave up 11 bases and J gave up 0 bases, with 16 bases separating them. From germline, CDR1 is KGHDR and CDR2 SFDVKD. The CDR3 runs to 15 residues. CDR3 bases: TGTGCCAGCTCACCTTCACCTGATAGCAATCAGCCCCAGCATTTT. Amino acid sequence: CASSPSPDSNQPQHF.

This chain links TRBV25-1 with TRBJ1-6, with D perhaps TRBD1 (5 bases). The CDR3 length is 17 residues. Germline-derived CDR1 and CDR2 are MGHDK and SYGVNS. Trimming pared 3 bases from V and 7 bases from J, leaving 19 bases between. The CDR3 DNA reads TGTGCCAGCAGTGACTTCGGGGGGACGGAACTCAATTCACCCCTCCACTTT. It specifies CASSDFGGTELNSPLHF. Supplemented by reference TRBV25-1 and TRBJ1-6, the full variable domain reads EADIYQTPRYLVIGTGKKITLECSQTMGHDKMYWYQQDPGMELHLIHYSYGVNSTEKGDLSSESTVSRIRTEHFPLTLESARPSHTSQYLCASSDFGGTELNSPLHFGNGTRLTVT.

This clonotype showed up just a few times. A clone one base away is much larger, so this may be a read error. This sequence joins TRBV19 and TRBJ1-5; tentative D call: TRBD1 (5 bases). CDR1 and CDR2 (germline): LNHDA, SQIVND (reference sequence). V shed 6 bases and J shed 6 bases, with 18 bases lying between them. CDR3 length: 15 residues. DNA for the CDR3: TGTGCCAGTAGCTCGGGACGGGGGGACGGTCAGCCCCAGCATTTT. It codes for CASSSGRGDGQPQHF. Looking up the rest from reference TRBV19 and TRBJ1-5 gives the full variable domain: DGGITQSPKYLFRKEGQNVTLSCEQNLNHDAMYWYRQDPGQGLRLIYYSQIVNDFQKGDIAEGYSVSREKKESFPLTVTSAQKNPTAFYLCASSSGRGDGQPQHFGDGTRLSIL.

V is TRBV5-4 and J is TRBJ2-2; D gene ambiguous. This CDR3 region has 11 residues. The V end lost 9 bases, the J end lost 2 bases, and 5 bases lay between the germline ends. Germline CDR1 and CDR2: SGHNT and YYREEE (reference sequence). The CDR3 protein is CATQNTGELFF. The CDR3 DNA sequence: TGTGCCACGCAAAACACCGGGGAGCTGTTTTTT.

This clonotype was observed many times. The chain combines TRBV30 with TRBJ1-6; D uncertain. The CDR3 is made up of 12 amino acids. Germline assignment: CDR1 GTSNPN and CDR2 SVGIG (reference sequence). Trimming stripped 5 bases from V and 10 bases from J, with 12 bases between. CDR3 in amino acids: CAWRRTESPLHF. The CDR3 region has the DNA TGTGCCTGGCGCAGGACGGAATCACCCCTCCACTTT.

This clonotype was counted at least ten times. The chain couples TRBV7-9 to TRBJ2-7; 12 bases map to TRBD2. CDR1 SEHNR and CDR2 FQNEAQ come from the germline V gene (reference sequence). The CDR3 length is 16 residues. V shed 4 bases and J 1 base; nucleotides not matched to a gene: 5. The DNA of the CDR3 is TGTGCCAGCAGCTCTCTAGCGGGAGGGGTTTCCTACGAGCAGTACTTC. Residues: CASSSLAGGVSYEQYF.

This clonotype was detected ten times or more. The rearrangement uses TRBV2 and TRBJ2-1, with D possibly TRBD2 on 6 matching bases. Germline V gene sequence: CDR1 SNHLY, CDR2 FYNNEI. V was shortened by 5 bases and J by 8 bases, with 19 bases between the two germline ends. CDR3 length: 15 amino acids. The CDR3 DNA reads TGTGCCAGCAGTCCAACGGGACTCGCGGGCGATGAGCAGTTCTTC. Translation gives CASSPTGLAGDEQFF.

The sample holds many counts of this clonotype. J is TRBJ2-7 and V is TRBV7-9, with 10 nucleotides matching TRBD1. Germline loops: CDR1 SEHNR, CDR2 FQNEAQ (reference sequence). CDR3 length equals 15 residues. After removal of 6 bases from V and 5 bases from J, the junction contained 10 bases not matched to a gene. In DNA, the CDR3 is TGTGCCAGCAGTGATATCAGGGACAGGGGCAACGAGCAGTACTTC. This encodes CASSDIRDRGNEQYF.

The DNA for the CDR3 is TGTGCCAGTAGTTTCTCCTCTTGGACAGCTAATGAAAAACTGTTTTTT. Residues: CASSFSSWTANEKLFF. The V gene is TRBV19, the J gene TRBJ1-4; tentatively, D is TRBD1 (6 bases). Germline CDR1 reads LNHDA; CDR2 reads SQIVND (reference sequence). Trimming pared 5 bases from V and 3 bases from J, leaving 16 bases between. CDR3 length: 16 residues.